The present TCR beta chain was sequenced within a study of post-analysis software for immune sequencing data. With V trimmed by 6 bases and J by 7 bases, 6 bases remained unmatched. The CDR3 has 13 amino acids. Per the germline V gene, CDR1 is ENHRY and CDR2 is SYGVKD. This clonotype was counted between two and nine times. What it binds is unknown. Study-wide findings and caveats: Comparison of patients with controls showed 4 to 6 TRBV segments more frequent in patients, TRBV5-6, TRBV5-1 and TRBV20-1 among them.

Unique molecular identifiers tagged the TCR beta cDNA libraries. TCRdb processed the PCR reads anew with MiXCR; each CDR3 protein has one entry. This sample carries 700,000 to 800,000 distinct CDR3 sequences, 25% to 30% of them seen once, and the ten largest clones take around 0.56%. Sequencing was carried out using blood. This chain uses TRBV10-3 with TRBJ1-2, with 9 nucleotides matching TRBD1. This sequence originates from a girl aged 10 to 17 with multiple sclerosis. CDR3 sequence (DNA): TGTGCCATCAGGGCGGGACAGGGTAGTGGCTACACCTTC. Its protein product is CAIRAGQGSGYTF.